The next 25 T cell receptor beta chains were all read from a single sample in a study of beta chain features in type 1 diabetes. Study outcomes and limitations: Among all four CD4+ subsets, Type 1 diabetes patients had TCRB CDR3s that were moderately but significantly shorter.

Expressed TCRB transcripts were sequenced after all isolated RNA was converted to cDNA. Sequencing was performed with immunoSEQ multiplex PCR; in TCRdb, only in-frame clones are kept and a portion is missing. In the table there are 130,000 or so clones, approximately 10% of which are singletons. Their antigen targets remain unknown. The sequenced sample was central memory CD4+ T cells from blood. The receptors were gathered from a man aged 30 to 45 with type 1 diabetes.

The chain uses TRBV6-6 and TRBJ2-7; unclear D gene. There are 12 residues in the CDR3. The V end was cut by 8 bases, the J end by 3 bases, with 11 bases between. CDR1 MNHNY and CDR2 SVGAGI come from the germline V gene (reference sequence). The CDR3 sequence: CASGIQNYEQYF. The CDR3 nucleotides read TGTGCCAGCGGCATACAGAACTACGAGCAGTACTTC.

V gene TRBV5-4 combines with J gene TRBJ1-1; tentatively, D is TRBD1 (5 bases). Germline V gene sequence: CDR1 SGHNT, CDR2 YYREEE (reference sequence). The V end was cut by 6 bases, the J end by 0 bases, with 15 bases between. The CDR3 length is 15 residues. CDR3: CASTSGGVMNTEAFF. In DNA form, the CDR3 reads TGTGCCAGCACCTCGGGAGGGGTCATGAACACTGAAGCTTTCTTT.

The V gene is TRBV29-1, the J gene TRBJ2-5; 9 positions agree with TRBD1. Germline CDR1 SQVTM, CDR2 ANQGSEA. V was clipped by 7 bases and J by 4 bases; unmatched bases: 4. The CDR3 totals 12 residues. CDR3 in amino acids: CSATGGAETQYF. In nucleotides, the CDR3 is TGCAGCGCTACAGGGGGCGCAGAGACCCAGTACTTC.

The sample holds a few counts of this clone. This chain connects TRBV5-4 to TRBJ2-1; a weak D match, TRBD2 (6 bases). V was cut by 3 bases and J by 4 bases, with 14 bases left in between. Germline CDR1 SGHNT, CDR2 YYREEE (reference sequence). This CDR3 region has 15 residues. The CDR3 nucleotides read TGTGCCAGCAGCTCTGAGGCTAGCGTGTACAATGAGCAGTTCTTC. Encoded protein: CASSSEASVYNEQFF.

The rearrangement links TRBV29-1 to TRBJ2-1; D is ambiguous. The CDR3 length is 12 residues. Germline CDR1 SQVTM, CDR2 ANQGSEA. V shed 3 bases and J shed 9 bases, with 12 bases lying between them. In DNA, the CDR3 is TGCAGCGTTGATGTTACAGTTGGTGAGCAGTTCTTC. Its protein product is CSVDVTVGEQFF.

This clone was recorded a few times. The V gene is TRBV6-6, the J gene TRBJ1-1, with unresolved D. In germline, CDR1 is MNHNY, CDR2 SVGAGI (reference sequence). V was clipped by 5 bases and J by 2 bases, with 15 bases between them. The CDR3 length is 15 residues. CDR3 amino acids: CASSPRSPLNTEAFF. CDR3 sequence (DNA): TGTGCCAGCAGTCCGAGGAGTCCATTAAACACTGAAGCTTTCTTT.

This clone was counted between two and nine times. The chain couples TRBV7-2 to TRBJ2-7; D is perhaps TRBD1 (7 bases). The germline CDR1 and CDR2 sequences are SGHTA and FQGNSA. Trimming took 1 base from V and 6 from J, leaving 10 bases between them. This CDR3 has 13 residues. The CDR3 region has the DNA TGTGCCAGCAGCTTAGGGCAGGGGGGCGAGCAGTACTTC. Protein sequence: CASSLGQGGEQYF.

This clone was detected a few times. V and J are TRBV2 and TRBJ2-5; tentatively, D is TRBD1 (6 bases). Germline CDR1 and CDR2: SNHLY and FYNNEI. The V end was cut by 0 bases, the J end by 13 bases, with 15 bases between. This CDR3 contains 13 residues. CDR3 in amino acids: CASSEAGATAPYF. CDR3 nucleotide sequence: TGTGCCAGCAGTGAAGCGGGGGCCACGGCCCCGTACTTC.

A few counts support this clone. The chain is built from TRBV6-1 and TRBJ2-3; the match to TRBD1 covers 7 bases. The junction had 4 bases not matched to a gene; V was cut back by 4 bases and J by 3 bases. The CDR3 spans 14 residues. Germline V gene sequence: CDR1 MNHNS, CDR2 SASEGT. This CDR3 is CASSVGRGTDTQYF. As DNA, the CDR3 is TGTGCCAGCAGTGTAGGCAGGGGGACAGATACGCAGTATTTT.

This clone was recorded a few times. The gene calls are TRBV7-2 and TRBJ1-2, with a possible D match to TRBD1 (6 bases). Looked up from germline, CDR1 is SGHTA and CDR2 is FQGNSA. V gave up 5 bases and J gave up 0 bases, with 10 bases separating them. CDR3 length: 14 amino acids. CDR3 protein: CASSPGQTNYGYTF. In nucleotides, the CDR3 is TGTGCCAGCAGCCCCGGACAGACTAACTATGGCTACACCTTC.

In this sample, this clone turned up a few times. This chain connects TRBV4-2 to TRBJ1-2; D is uncertain. The germline V gene encodes CDR1 LGHNA and CDR2 YNFKEQ. The CDR3 is made up of 13 amino acids. V was shortened by 6 bases and J by 2 bases, with 10 bases between the two germline ends. CDR3 sequence (DNA): TGTGCCAGCAGTTCGGAGCCGAACTATGGCTACACCTTC. Protein sequence: CASSSEPNYGYTF.

This clone was picked up a small number of times. This chain joins TRBV4-1 and TRBJ2-2; maybe TRBD1 (6 bases). The CDR3 runs 20 residues. Germline CDR1 MGHRA, CDR2 YSYEKL. V was trimmed by 1 base and J by 1 base, leaving 22 bases between them. The CDR3 DNA reads TGCGCCAGCAGCCAAGTGAGAAGGCTAGTCCAGGGGTGGAACACCGGGGAGCTGTTTTTT. Protein product: CASSQVRRLVQGWNTGELFF.

The gene calls are TRBV7-2 and TRBJ2-1, with D tentatively TRBD1 (5 bases). The CDR3 totals 16 residues. Germline V gene lookup returns CDR1 SGHTA and CDR2 FQGNSA. The V and J ends lost 1 base and 4 bases respectively, with 14 bases between them. CDR3 DNA sequence: TGTGCCAGCAGCTTAGTTCCAGGGAATGGTTACAATGAGCAGTTCTTC. Amino acid sequence: CASSLVPGNGYNEQFF.

This clone was recorded a few times. J is TRBJ1-5 and V is TRBV6-1, with D uncertain. The CDR3 contains 14 residues. Trimming left V 2 bases short and J 8 bases short, with 13 bases between. Germline CDR1 and CDR2: MNHNS and SASEGT. CDR3 coding DNA: TGTGCCAGCAGTGAAATATGGCTCGGAGAGCCCCAGCATTTT. Protein: CASSEIWLGEPQHF.

The chain couples TRBV4-2 to TRBJ2-7; TRBD2 matches at 13 bases. Germline assignment: CDR1 LGHNA and CDR2 YNFKEQ. The CDR3 sequence is 15 residues long. The trim removed 3 bases at V and 5 bases at J, leaving 4 bases unmatched. The CDR3 DNA is TGTGCCAGCAGCCAGGGACTAGCGGGGTCAGACGAGCAGTACTTC. It encodes CASSQGLAGSDEQYF.

The table lists this clone with a few counts. The rearrangement joins TRBV4-1 to TRBJ1-1; no clear D. Germline CDR1 MGHRA, CDR2 YSYEKL. Deletions cut 5 bases from V and 6 bases from J, with 19 bases between. This CDR3 spans 15 amino acids. The chain's CDR3 is CASSFLGAGSPEAFF. Written as DNA, the CDR3 is TGCGCCAGCAGCTTCCTGGGAGCGGGATCCCCTGAAGCTTTCTTT.

In its sample, this clone was seen a few times. V usage is TRBV7-9 and J usage is TRBJ2-3, with 12 nucleotides matching TRBD2. Germline loops: CDR1 SEHNR, CDR2 FQNEAQ (reference sequence). The trim removed 3 bases at V and 6 bases at J, leaving 4 bases unmatched. CDR3 size: 15 residues. The CDR3 loop reads CASSFTSGGSDTQYF. CDR3 bases: TGTGCCAGCAGCTTCACTAGCGGGGGGTCCGATACGCAGTATTTT.

The chain carries TRBV11-3 and TRBJ2-1, with a weak D call TRBD1 (5 bases). Trimming removed 1 base at V and 5 bases at J, with 12 bases between. Germline assignment: CDR1 SGHNT and CDR2 YENEEA. The CDR3 extends over 15 amino acids. The CDR3 nucleotides read TGTGCCAGCAGCTTAGGACAGCATAGGAACAATGAGCAGTTCTTC. It yields the protein CASSLGQHRNNEQFF. Supplemented by reference TRBV11-3 and TRBJ2-1, the full variable domain reads EAGVVQSPRYKIIEKKQPVAFWCNPISGHNTLYWYLQNLGQGPELLIRYENEEAVDDSQLPKDRFSAERLKGVDSTLKIQPAELGDSAVYLCASSLGQHRNNEQFFGPGTRLTVL.

V gene TRBV2 combines with J gene TRBJ1-5, with D possibly being TRBD1 (5 bases). CDR3 length: 13 residues. V was trimmed by 5 bases and J by 5 bases, leaving 10 bases between them. The V gene's germline CDR1 is SNHLY and CDR2 FYNNEI. The CDR3: CASSQGLDQPQHF. CDR3 DNA: TGTGCCAGCAGTCAGGGCTTGGATCAGCCCCAGCATTTT.

The genes are TRBV2 and TRBJ1-5; 8 nucleotides agree with TRBD1. Germline CDR1 reads SNHLY; CDR2 reads FYNNEI. Trimming took 5 bases from V and 6 from J; bases not matched to a gene: 9. This CDR3 is built from 15 residues. The CDR3 sequence is CASSSTGGIGQPQHF. The CDR3 coding sequence is TGTGCCAGCAGTTCAACAGGGGGAATAGGTCAGCCCCAGCATTTT.

This clone was seen more than once but under ten times. This chain uses TRBV7-2 with TRBJ1-2; 7 bases are shared with TRBD1. The V segment lost 3 bases and the J segment 7 bases; nucleotides outside the gene matches: 8. This CDR3 comprises 14 residues. Germline lookup yields CDR1 SGHTA and CDR2 FQGNSA. For the CDR3, the DNA is TGTGCCAGCAGCTTTGGACAGGAGCCTCTTGGCTACACCTTC. Its translation is CASSFGQEPLGYTF.

This clone has only a few counts. V gene TRBV4-2 combines with J gene TRBJ2-2, with 10 bases fitting TRBD2. The CDR3 covers 18 residues. V dropped 0 bases and J dropped 6; count of bases not matched to a gene: 10. The V gene's germline CDR1 is LGHNA and CDR2 YNFKEQ. The CDR3 reads CASSQDWGSSGGAGELFF. The CDR3 coding sequence is TGTGCCAGCAGCCAAGATTGGGGTTCCAGCGGGGGGGCCGGGGAGCTGTTTTTT.

V is TRBV7-2 and J is TRBJ2-6; D gene unclear. Per the germline V gene, CDR1 is SGHTA and CDR2 is FQGNSA. This CDR3 has 14 residues. Trimming removed 4 bases from V and 0 bases from J, with 4 bases in between. The CDR3, as DNA: TGTGCCAGCAGCTACAACTCTGGGGCCAACGTCCTGACTTTC. Translated, it gives CASSYNSGANVLTF. Full variable domain (outside the CDR3, taken from reference TRBV7-2 and TRBJ2-6): GAGVSQSPSNKVTEKGKDVELRCDPISGHTALYWYRQSLGQGLEFLIYFQGNSAPDKSGLPSDRFSAERTGGSVSTLTIQRTQQEDSAVYLCASSYNSGANVLTFGAGSRLTVL.

The genes are TRBV4-1 and TRBJ1-1; possibly TRBD1 for D (5 bases). The CDR3 runs 15 residues. The germline V gene has CDR1 MGHRA and CDR2 YSYEKL. The V end lost 0 bases, the J end lost 7 bases, and 15 bases lay between the germline ends. CDR3 in DNA: TGCGCCAGCAGCCAAGATTGGATCGGGGGGGTTGAAGCTTTCTTT. Translating gives CASSQDWIGGVEAFF.

The chain links TRBV2 to TRBJ1-5; no clear D. V lost 2 bases and J lost 4, with 6 bases in between. In germline, CDR1 is SNHLY, CDR2 FYNNEI. This CDR3 comprises 13 residues. The CDR3 sequence: CASSESGNQPQHF. CDR3 bases: TGTGCCAGCAGTGAATCGGGTAATCAGCCCCAGCATTTT.